The 28 T cell receptor beta chains below come from one sample, sequenced in a study of post-analysis software for immune sequencing data. Findings and limits, study-wide: TRBV5-6, TRBV5-1 and TRBV20-1 were among four to six TRBV segments more frequent in patients than controls.

Tagging with unique molecular identifiers was a feature of the TCR beta cDNA libraries. One entry per CDR3 protein, called by TCRdb with MiXCR from the PCR reads. The profile covers about 770,000 distinct CDR3 sequences, with 40% to 55% appearing a single time and roughly 5.2% taken by the ten largest. Their recognized antigens are unknown. Material: blood. These receptor sequences come from a girl under 18 with multiple sclerosis.

The V call is TRBV6-2 or TRBV6-3, the J call TRBJ2-1, with 7 bases lining up with TRBD1. V lost 6 bases and J lost 0; bases outside the gene matches: 5. Germline V lookup: CDR1 MNHEY, CDR2 SVGEGT. The length of the CDR3 is 15 residues. The CDR3 sequence is CASSGTVSSYNEQFF. The CDR3 nucleotides read TGTGCCAGCAGCGGGACAGTAAGCTCCTACAATGAGCAGTTCTTC.

This clonotype has a handful of counts. This sequence joins TRBV24-1 and TRBJ1-1, with TRBD1 identical over 8 bases. The CDR3 length is 13 residues. V was clipped by 4 bases and J by 12 bases; unmatched bases: 9. The germline CDR1 and CDR2 sequences are KGHDR and SFDVKD. In nucleotides, the CDR3 is TGTGCCACCAGTGACCGGGACAGGACCGGGTCTTTCTTT. Translated, it gives CATSDRDRTGSFF.

V gene TRBV14 combines with J gene TRBJ1-2; perhaps TRBD1 as D (5 bases). The CDR3 is made up of 15 amino acids. Germline CDR1 SGHDN, CDR2 FVKESK. The V and J ends lost 3 bases and 4 bases respectively, with 15 bases between them. The CDR3 protein is CASSHSRDGIYGYTF. Here the CDR3 DNA reads TGTGCCAGCAGCCATTCCCGGGACGGCATCTATGGCTACACCTTC.

This clonotype was detected a few times. The rearrangement uses TRBV20-1 and TRBJ2-7; D is undetermined. Germline V CDR1 and CDR2: DFQATT, SNEGSKA (reference sequence). The V end lost 3 bases, the J end lost 1 base, and 16 bases lay between the germline ends. The CDR3 consists of 15 residues. The CDR3 sequence is CSASAPREDSYEQYF. CDR3 nucleotide sequence: TGCAGTGCTAGTGCCCCCCGCGAGGATTCCTACGAGCAGTACTTC.

This clonotype occurred a few times. The chain has TRBV10-3 and TRBJ2-5; no reliable D call. V was trimmed by 2 bases and J by 5 bases, leaving 9 bases between them. Germline CDR1 is ENHRY and CDR2 is SYGVKD. The CDR3 runs to 13 residues. The CDR3: CAISEPQLETQYF. CDR3 nucleotides: TGTGCCATCAGTGAGCCCCAGTTGGAGACCCAGTACTTC.

J is TRBJ2-5 and V is TRBV2; the D gene is possibly TRBD2 (6 bases). The CDR3 consists of 16 residues. Trimming took 6 bases from V and 2 from J, leaving 19 bases between them. The germline V gene has CDR1 SNHLY and CDR2 FYNNEI. CDR3 coding DNA: TGTGCCAGCAGGGCAAGGGGACCTGGGACTCAAGAGACCCAGTACTTC. It translates to CASRARGPGTQETQYF.

V usage is TRBV20-1 and J usage is TRBJ2-1; 8 positions agree with TRBD2. With V trimmed by 5 bases and J by 3 bases, 9 bases remained unmatched. There are 15 residues in the CDR3. From germline, CDR1 is DFQATT and CDR2 SNEGSKA (reference sequence). The CDR3 nucleotides read TGCAGTGCTCGCCTAGGGCTAGCGGGCTACAATGAGCAGTTCTTC. It yields the protein CSARLGLAGYNEQFF.

The chain recombines TRBV29-1 with TRBJ2-1; 12 bases are shared with TRBD2. Germline CDR1 SQVTM, CDR2 ANQGSEA. V shed 4 bases, J shed 4 bases, and the junction held 8 bases outside the gene matches. The CDR3 runs 16 residues. CDR3 in DNA: TGCAGCGTTGGCGGGAGGACTAGCGGGACGTACAATGAGCAGTTCTTC. It encodes CSVGGRTSGTYNEQFF.

J is TRBJ2-1 and V is TRBV24-1; TRBD1 matches 7 bases. CDR1 KGHDR and CDR2 SFDVKD come from the germline V gene. The V and J ends lost 5 bases and 7 bases, in that order; junction bases with no gene match: 7. The CDR3 is 14 amino acids. The chain's CDR3 is CATSAWPTGNEQFF. CDR3 DNA: TGTGCCACCAGTGCATGGCCGACAGGGAATGAGCAGTTCTTC.

This chain joins TRBV27 and TRBJ2-7, with TRBD1 matching 7 bases. The V and J ends lost 5 bases and 5 bases, in that order; junction bases with no gene match: 12. The germline gives CDR1 MNHEY, CDR2 SMNVEV (reference sequence). This CDR3 has 15 residues. The CDR3 bases are TGTGCCAGCAGTCCAAGTAGGGGACAGTTCAACGAGCAGTACTTC. It yields the protein CASSPSRGQFNEQYF.

This clonotype was counted between two and nine times. This chain connects TRBV12-3 or TRBV12-4 to TRBJ2-4; 10 bases align to TRBD2. V lost 1 base and J lost 8; bases outside the gene matches: 8. This CDR3 contains 16 residues. The CDR3 reads CASSLDSSGSPHIQYF. The CDR3 DNA sequence: TGTGCCAGCAGTTTAGATTCTAGCGGGAGCCCCCACATTCAGTACTTC.

The chain couples TRBV7-6 to TRBJ1-1; D ambiguous. This CDR3 has 16 residues. Trimming cost V 5 bases and J 8 bases, with 24 bases left between them. Germline V gene data show CDR1 as SGHVS and CDR2 as FNYEAQ. The CDR3 spells CASSRGGPPSPREAFF. CDR3 DNA: TGTGCCAGCAGCCGTGGCGGACCGCCCTCGCCCAGGGAAGCTTTCTTT.

This clonotype was counted many times. This chain connects TRBV24-1 to TRBJ2-3; 9 bases line up with TRBD2. Germline loops: CDR1 KGHDR, CDR2 SFDVKD. The CDR3 extends over 14 amino acids. V dropped 5 bases and J dropped 8; count of bases not matched to a gene: 7. CDR3 loop: CATSGWDSGSTQYF. The CDR3 DNA is TGTGCCACCAGTGGTTGGGATAGCGGGAGTACGCAGTATTTT.

About this clonotype itself: Germline and junction disagree at one end, which may indicate a read error. The chain carries TRBV9 and TRBJ2-7; 11 bases match TRBD2. Germline CDR1 SGDLS, CDR2 YYNGEE. The CDR3 contains 15 residues. CDR3 loop: CASSVGTSGDYEQYF. CDR3 nucleotide sequence: TGTGCCAGTAGCGTAGGGACTAGCGGAGACTACGAGCAGTACTTC.

The chain links TRBV20-1 to TRBJ1-1, with unresolved D. CDR3 length: 12 residues. Germline V gene data show CDR1 as DFQATT and CDR2 as SNEGSKA (reference sequence). With 6 bases removed from V and 4 bases from J, the gap between germline ends came to 12 bases. CDR3: CSAQKRGTEAFF. The DNA of the CDR3 is TGCAGTGCCCAAAAGCGGGGCACTGAAGCTTTCTTT.

The chain uses TRBV28 and TRBJ2-1, with no clear D. The J call could be wrong; TRBJ2-7 is a better fit for the DNA end. CDR1 is MDHEN and CDR2 is SYDVKM in the germline V gene. There are 13 residues in the CDR3. For the CDR3, the DNA is TGTGCCAGCAGTTTAGTCAGTCCAAACGAGCAGTACTTC. Translating gives CASSLVSPNEQYF.

This chain uses TRBV13 with TRBJ2-3, with 9 positions matching TRBD2. This CDR3 spans 16 amino acids. Germline V gene lookup returns CDR1 PRHDT and CDR2 FYEKMQ (reference sequence). Germline trimming cut 5 bases from V and 5 bases from J; bases unmatched to any gene: 11. Written as DNA, the CDR3 is TGTGCCAGCAGCCTACCGGCGGGAGGGCCTAAAGATACGCAGTATTTT. This sequence encodes CASSLPAGGPKDTQYF.

The V gene is TRBV4-3, the J gene TRBJ2-1; D not certain. V was pared by 0 bases and J by 8 bases, with 17 bases between. CDR1 is LGHNA and CDR2 is YSLEER in the germline V gene. CDR3 size: 16 residues. DNA for the CDR3: TGCGCCAGCAGCCAAGAATGGACCAACAGCCGCTATGAGCAGTTCTTC. The encoded protein is CASSQEWTNSRYEQFF.

The gene calls are TRBV6-5 and TRBJ2-1; D remains ambiguous. The V end lost 2 bases, the J end lost 9 bases, and 11 bases lay between the germline ends. There are 13 residues in the CDR3. CDR1 is MNHEY and CDR2 is SVGAGI in the germline V gene. CDR3 coding DNA: TGTGCCAGCAGTTACGACCCGTGGGGTGAGCAGTTCTTC. It yields the protein CASSYDPWGEQFF.

This chain uses TRBV4-3 with TRBJ2-3; D is unclear. This CDR3 region has 15 residues. The V end lost 1 base, the J end lost 0 bases, and 8 bases lay between the germline ends. Germline-derived CDR1 and CDR2 are LGHNA and YSLEER. CDR3 sequence reads: CASSQAETSTDTQYF. CDR3 in DNA: TGCGCCAGCAGCCAAGCGGAAACTAGCACAGATACGCAGTATTTT.

The genes are TRBV27 and TRBJ2-1, with D perhaps TRBD1 or TRBD2 (5 bases each). The V end was cut by 0 bases, the J end by 8 bases, with 17 bases between. Looked up from germline, CDR1 is MNHEY and CDR2 is SMNVEV (reference sequence). The CDR3 totals 16 residues. CDR3 sequence reads: CASSLSSTGRSYEQFF. CDR3 coding DNA: TGTGCCAGCAGTTTATCGTCCACGGGGCGCAGCTATGAGCAGTTCTTC.

The J gene is TRBJ2-4, the V gene TRBV12-3 or TRBV12-4; no firm D call. The end of the DNA is better explained by TRBJ2-5, so the J call may be wrong. This CDR3 comprises 15 residues. The CDR3 reads CASSPFGQREETQYF. The DNA for the CDR3 is TGTGCCAGCAGCCCCTTCGGTCAGCGTGAAGAGACCCAGTACTTC.

This clonotype turned up a few times. V and J are TRBV28 and TRBJ2-7, with D uncertain. CDR1 MDHEN and CDR2 SYDVKM come from the germline V gene. The V and J ends lost 3 bases and 4 bases respectively, with 16 bases between them. The CDR3 is 15 residues long. The CDR3 sequence: CASSFAPGRNYEQYF. In DNA, the CDR3 is TGTGCCAGCAGTTTCGCCCCAGGACGGAATTACGAGCAGTACTTC.

This clonotype has more than one count but fewer than ten. This chain joins TRBV12-3 or TRBV12-4 and TRBJ2-5; 10 nucleotides agree with TRBD2. The CDR3 loop spans 16 amino acids. Unmatched junction bases numbered 7, after V lost 4 bases and J lost 2 bases. Here the CDR3 reads CASSSARTSGQETQYF. CDR3 coding DNA: TGTGCCAGCAGTTCCGCCAGGACTAGCGGACAAGAGACCCAGTACTTC.

This sequence joins TRBV12-3 or TRBV12-4 and TRBJ2-1, with D maybe TRBD2 (5 bases). This CDR3 contains 15 residues. V gave up 7 bases and J gave up 4 bases, with 17 bases separating them. The CDR3 DNA reads TGTGCCAGCACCCCGAGCGGAGGCGGGTACAATGAGCAGTTCTTC. Translating gives CASTPSGGGYNEQFF.

This clonotype has just a few counts. The chain links TRBV25-1 to TRBJ2-1; D is ambiguous. The germline V gene encodes CDR1 MGHDK and CDR2 SYGVNS. The CDR3 loop spans 12 amino acids. Trimming shortened V by 3 bases and J by 6 bases, and 6 bases separated the two germline ends. The CDR3 coding sequence is TGTGCCAGCAGTGAGAACAGCAATGAGCAGTTCTTC. It encodes CASSENSNEQFF.

The rearrangement links TRBV7-9 to TRBJ2-3; D ambiguous. Germline values: CDR1 SEHNR, CDR2 FQNEAQ (reference sequence). V was clipped by 4 bases and J by 6 bases, with 8 bases between them. This CDR3 region has 12 residues. CDR3 protein: CASSSAWDTQYF. The CDR3 DNA follows: TGTGCCAGCAGCTCCGCTTGGGATACGCAGTATTTT.

This clonotype has a handful of counts. The chain's CDR3 is CASRGTSGNSYNEQFF. As DNA, the CDR3 is TGTGCCAGCAGAGGGACTAGCGGAAACTCCTACAATGAGCAGTTCTTC. The chain combines TRBV12-3 or TRBV12-4 with TRBJ2-1, with TRBD2 matching over 11 bases. The CDR3 extends over 16 amino acids. V dropped 6 bases and J dropped 0; count of bases not matched to a gene: 4.